This T cell receptor beta chain was obtained from a study of CD8 T cells in Susac syndrome. The study's findings and limits: The authors acknowledged that the study's TCR sequencing and HLA analysis involved relatively few individuals.

A quantity of roughly 0.5 to 1 ug RNA underwent reverse transcription using random hexamers. Via MiXCR, TCRdb re-called the immunoSEQ multiplex PCR reads, giving one row per CDR3 protein. The sample lists about 200,000 distinct CDR3 sequences; around 95% were seen once. Details on this clonotype: No antigen is known for it.

In blood CD8+ and CD4+ T cells, TCR beta underwent sequencing. TEMRA cells were enriched by FACS, and CD4+ and CD8+ T cells were negatively isolated. The germline V gene has CDR1 SEHNR and CDR2 FQNEAQ (reference sequence). The V end was cut by 6 bases, the J end by 6 bases, with 6 bases between. The CDR3 extends over 11 amino acids. Sequenced input: CD4+ T cells from PBMCs. The sequence derives from a human donor in good health. This chain joins TRBV7-9 and TRBJ2-1; D unclear. DNA for the CDR3: TGTGCCAGCAGTGTAAGCAATGAGCAGTTCTTC. It specifies CASSVSNEQFF. Filled out from reference TRBV7-9 and TRBJ2-1, the complete variable domain reads DTGVSQNPRHKITKRGQNVTFRCDPISEHNRLYWYRQTLGQGPEFLTYFQNEAQLEKSRLLSDRFSAERPKGSFSTLEIQRTEQGDSAMYLCASSVSNEQFFGPGTRLTVL.